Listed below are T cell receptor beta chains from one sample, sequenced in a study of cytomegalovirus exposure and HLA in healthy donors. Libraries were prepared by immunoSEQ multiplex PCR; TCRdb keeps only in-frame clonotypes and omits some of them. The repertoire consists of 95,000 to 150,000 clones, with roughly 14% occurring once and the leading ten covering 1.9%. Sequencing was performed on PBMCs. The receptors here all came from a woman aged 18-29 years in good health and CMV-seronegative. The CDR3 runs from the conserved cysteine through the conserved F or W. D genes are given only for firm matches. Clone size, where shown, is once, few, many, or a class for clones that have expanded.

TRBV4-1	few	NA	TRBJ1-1	CASSQDRSGEAFF	TGCGCCAGCAGCCAAGACCGAAGCGGTGAAGCTTTCTTT
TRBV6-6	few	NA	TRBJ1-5	CASSTQGPGQPQHF	TGTGCCAGCAGCACGCAGGGGCCTGGTCAGCCCCAGCATTTT
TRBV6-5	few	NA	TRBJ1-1	CASSYSTGMNTEAFF	TGTGCCAGCAGTTACTCTACAGGGATGAACACTGAAGCTTTCTTT
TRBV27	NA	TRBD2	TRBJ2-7	CASRREREASYEQYF	TGTGCCAGCAGGCGGGAGCGGGAGGCCTCCTACGAGCAGTACTTC
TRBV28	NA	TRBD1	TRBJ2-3	CASSSHRGPDTQYF	TGTGCCAGCAGTTCCCACAGGGGCCCAGATACGCAGTATTTT
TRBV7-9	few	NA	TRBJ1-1	CASSLNRAGAEAFF	TGTGCCAGCAGCTTAAACCGGGCCGGGGCTGAAGCTTTCTTT
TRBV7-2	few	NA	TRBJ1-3	CASPRGGSGNTIYF	TGTGCCAGCCCTAGGGGGGGCTCTGGAAACACCATATATTTT
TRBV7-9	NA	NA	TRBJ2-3	CASSWYSGTVSTDTQYF	TGTGCCAGCAGCTGGTACTCCGGGACTGTGAGCACAGATACGCAGTATTTT
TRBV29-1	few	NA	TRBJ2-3	CSVAASGAGSTDTQYF	TGCAGCGTTGCCGCCTCAGGGGCCGGGAGCACAGATACGCAGTATTTT
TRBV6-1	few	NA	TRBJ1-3	CASSPRTARSNTIYF	TGTGCCAGCAGTCCCCGGACAGCAAGGTCGAACACCATATATTTT
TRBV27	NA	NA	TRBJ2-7	CASRRQGNSYEQYF	TGTGCCAGCAGACGGCAGGGAAACTCCTACGAGCAGTACTTC
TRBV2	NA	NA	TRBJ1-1	CASNIEERPEAFF	TGTGCCAGCAACATAGAGGAGAGGCCTGAAGCTTTCTTT
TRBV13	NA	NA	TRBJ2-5	CASSPTGGRIEETQYF	TGTGCCAGCAGCCCCACTGGGGGGAGAATAGAAGAGACCCAGTACTTC
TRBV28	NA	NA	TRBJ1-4	CATSRWLTGEKLFF	TGTGCCACCTCGAGGTGGCTGACGGGTGAAAAACTGTTTTTT
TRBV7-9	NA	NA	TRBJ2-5	CASSPSMREETQYF	TGTGCCAGCAGCCCATCCATGCGTGAAGAGACCCAGTACTTC
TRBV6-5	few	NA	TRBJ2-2	CASSYATIGGTGELFF	TGTGCCAGCAGTTATGCGACCATAGGCGGGACCGGGGAGCTGTTTTTT
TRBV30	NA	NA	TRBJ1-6	CAWSVLGLGSPLHF	TGTGCCTGGAGTGTTCTGGGCTTAGGATCACCCCTCCACTTT
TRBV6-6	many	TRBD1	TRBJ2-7	CASSYGDRAYGYEQYF	TGTGCCAGCAGTTACGGCGACAGGGCTTACGGCTACGAGCAGTACTTC
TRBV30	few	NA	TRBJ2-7	CAWAQGTGEQYF	TGTGCCTGGGCCCAGGGAACTGGCGAGCAGTACTTC
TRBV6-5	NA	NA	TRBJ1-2	CASSLDSNYGYTF	TGTGCCAGCAGTCTTGACAGTAACTATGGCTACACCTTC
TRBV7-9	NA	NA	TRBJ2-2	CASRNGGTGELFF	TGTGCCAGCAGAAACGGAGGCACCGGGGAGCTGTTTTTT
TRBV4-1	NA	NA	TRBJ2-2	CASSQGGPGQATGELFF	TGCGCCAGCAGCCAAGGGGGGCCAGGCCAGGCCACCGGGGAGCTGTTTTTT
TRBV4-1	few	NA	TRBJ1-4	CASIPTAANEKLFF	TGCGCCAGCATTCCGACTGCCGCTAATGAAAAACTGTTTTTT
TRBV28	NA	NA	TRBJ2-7	CASSGPPQGRVYF	TGTGCCAGCAGTGGACCACCTCAGGGTCGGGTGTACTTC
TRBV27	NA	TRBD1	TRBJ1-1	CASSFRGLAEAFF	TGTGCCAGCAGTTTTAGGGGGCTCGCTGAAGCTTTCTTT
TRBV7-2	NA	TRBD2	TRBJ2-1	CASSPTGGRNEQFF	TGTGCCAGCAGCCCCACGGGGGGAAGGAATGAGCAGTTCTTC
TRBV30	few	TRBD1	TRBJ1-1	CAWRPGTGLRTEAFF	TGTGCCTGGAGACCCGGGACAGGGTTGAGGACTGAAGCTTTCTTT
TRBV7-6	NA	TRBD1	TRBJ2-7	CASSLDLGGQGVYEQYF	TGTGCCAGCAGCTTAGACCTGGGGGGACAGGGGGTCTACGAGCAGTACTTC
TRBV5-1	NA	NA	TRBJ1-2	CASSRGRQRRAANYGYTF	TGCGCCAGCAGCCGCGGGCGACAAAGGAGGGCAGCTAACTATGGCTACACCTTC
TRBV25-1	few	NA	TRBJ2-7	CASSVLYEQYF	TGTGCCAGCAGTGTTCTCTACGAGCAGTACTTC
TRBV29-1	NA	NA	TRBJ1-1	CSVPRYGGGGNTEAFF	TGCAGCGTCCCGAGATATGGGGGGGGCGGGAACACTGAAGCCTTCTTT
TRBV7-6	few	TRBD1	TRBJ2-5	CASSSTGAQETQYF	TGTGCCAGCAGCTCGACAGGGGCCCAAGAGACCCAGTACTTC
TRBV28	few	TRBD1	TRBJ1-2	CASSRGTAPNYGYTF	TGTGCCAGCAGCCGAGGGACAGCCCCTAACTATGGCTACACCTTC
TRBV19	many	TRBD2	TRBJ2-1	CASKWTSGKDEQFF	TGTGCCAGTAAATGGACTAGCGGGAAGGATGAGCAGTTCTTC
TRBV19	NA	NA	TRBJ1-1	CASSPWRVTEAFF	TGTGCCAGTAGCCCTTGGAGGGTCACTGAAGCTTTCTTT
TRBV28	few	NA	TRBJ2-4	CASSFTGENIQYF	TGTGCCAGCAGTTTTACCGGGGAGAACATTCAGTACTTC
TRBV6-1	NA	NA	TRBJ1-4	CASSDPLGSDPEKLFF	TGTGCCAGCAGTGACCCGCTCGGGTCAGACCCAGAAAAACTGTTTTTT
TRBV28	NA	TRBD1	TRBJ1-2	CASSPNLGQYLKNTF	TGTGCCAGCAGCCCTAACTTGGGACAGTACCTAAAAAACACCTTC
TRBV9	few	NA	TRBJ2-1	CASSVVGGYGDEQFF	TGTGCCAGCAGCGTAGTGGGCGGTTACGGGGATGAGCAGTTCTTC
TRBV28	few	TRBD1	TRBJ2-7	CASSWGGQGAEEQYF	TGTGCCAGCAGTTGGGGGGGACAGGGGGCTGAGGAGCAGTACTTC
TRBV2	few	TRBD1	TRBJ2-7	CASSEAGDSSYEQYF	TGTGCCAGCAGTGAAGCGGGGGACAGCTCCTACGAGCAGTACTTC
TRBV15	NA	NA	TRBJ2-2	CATEQIGTGELFF	TGTGCCACCGAACAGATAGGTACCGGGGAGCTGTTTTTT
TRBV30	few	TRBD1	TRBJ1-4	CAWGDRASTNEKLFF	TGTGCCTGGGGGGACAGGGCTTCAACTAATGAAAAACTGTTTTTT
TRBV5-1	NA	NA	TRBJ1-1	CASSLEQSTEAFF	TGCGCCAGCAGCTTGGAACAGTCAACTGAAGCTTTCTTT
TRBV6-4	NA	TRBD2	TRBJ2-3	CASSDTSGGSTDTQYF	TGTGCCAGCAGTGACACTAGCGGGGGAAGCACAGATACGCAGTATTTT
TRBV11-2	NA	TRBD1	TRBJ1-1	CASSNPGQGETEAFF	TGTGCCAGCAGCAATCCGGGACAGGGGGAGACTGAAGCTTTCTTT
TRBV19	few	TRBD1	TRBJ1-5	CASSILRQGRYSNQPQHF	TGTGCCAGTAGTATTTTAAGACAGGGGAGGTATAGCAATCAGCCCCAGCATTTT
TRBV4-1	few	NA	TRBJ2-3	CASSQVRVGITDTQYF	TGCGCCAGCAGCCAAGTGAGGGTTGGGATCACAGATACGCAGTATTTT
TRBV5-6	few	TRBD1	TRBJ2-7	CASSLAGTGSYEQYF	TGTGCCAGCAGCTTGGCAGGGACAGGCAGCTACGAGCAGTACTTC
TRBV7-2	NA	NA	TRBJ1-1	CASSPRGGPNTEAFF	TGTGCCAGCAGCCCCCGGGGGGGGCCCAACACTGAAGCTTTCTTT
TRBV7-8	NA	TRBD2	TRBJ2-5	CASSLQRGGYQETQYF	TGTGCCAGCAGCCTTCAGCGGGGGGGGTACCAAGAGACCCAGTACTTC
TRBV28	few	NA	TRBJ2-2	CASSARVPGELFF	TGTGCCAGCAGTGCCAGGGTACCCGGGGAGCTGTTTTTT